A single sample is the source of the 16 T cell receptor beta chains below, sequenced in a study of blood T cell repertoires in COVID-19. Profiling relied on immunoSEQ multiplex PCR, and the TCRdb table lists in-frame clones only, not all of them. The data contain more than 60,000 clones, about 80% of them seen just once; the ten biggest clones take up roughly 14%. Specimen: peripheral blood. These receptors were collected from a man aged 45 to 65 with COVID-19, enrolled during active disease.

The CDR3 DNA reads as TGTGCCAGCAGCTCTCGGCTGAGGGCAGACGACCAGTACTTC. This translates into CASSSRLRADDQYF. This sequence joins TRBV14 and TRBJ2-5; D is perhaps TRBD2 (5 bases). Trimming left V 5 bases short and J 10 bases short, with 20 bases between. The CDR3 is made up of 14 amino acids. Germline CDR1 and CDR2: SGHDN and FVKESK.

The genes are TRBV6-2 or TRBV6-3 and TRBJ2-2, with 7 bases that match TRBD1. J lost 3 bases, V lost 4 bases, and 8 bases had no gene match. The CDR3 contains 16 residues. Germline values: CDR1 MNHEY, CDR2 SVGEGT. CDR3: CASSSPNRGDTGELFF. The DNA of the CDR3 is TGTGCCAGCAGTTCCCCAAACAGGGGAGACACCGGGGAGCTGTTTTTT.

The sample holds one count of this clone. The rearrangement links TRBV28 to TRBJ1-1, with D possibly being TRBD1 (5 bases). The V end lost 5 bases, the J end lost 3 bases, and 7 bases lay between the germline ends. Germline V gene lookup returns CDR1 MDHEN and CDR2 SYDVKM. This CDR3 spans 12 amino acids. The CDR3 is CASSPGYTEAFF. The CDR3 DNA reads as TGTGCCAGCAGTCCAGGGTACACTGAAGCTTTCTTT.

The chain recombines TRBV3-1 (or the pseudogene TRBV3-2) with TRBJ2-3, with 9 nucleotides matching TRBD1. Germline CDR1 and CDR2: LGHDT and YNNKEL (reference sequence). V was clipped by 3 bases and J by 5 bases; unmatched bases: 6. The CDR3 runs 15 residues. CDR3 residues: CASSQTGGQGDTQYF. The CDR3 nucleotides are TGTGCCAGCAGCCAGACCGGGGGACAGGGAGATACGCAGTATTTT.

This clone was observed a few times. The V and J genes are TRBV19 and TRBJ2-4, with 7 bases lining up with TRBD1. V lost 6 bases to trimming and J lost 0 bases; unmatched junction nucleotides: 5. The germline V gene has CDR1 LNHDA and CDR2 SQIVND (reference sequence). The CDR3 covers 15 residues. The CDR3 sequence: CASRRTGLAKNIQYF. For the CDR3, the DNA is TGTGCCAGTAGACGGACAGGTCTAGCCAAAAACATTCAGTACTTC.

The J gene is TRBJ1-2, the V gene TRBV18; D unresolved. The CDR3 totals 12 residues. The ends were cut back, 5 bases at V and 8 bases at J, with 12 bases in the middle. Germline assignment: CDR1 KGHSH and CDR2 LQKENI. DNA for the CDR3: TGTGCCAGCTCAGACACAGCGGGAGGCTACACCTTC. It encodes CASSDTAGGYTF.

The J gene is TRBJ2-5, the V gene TRBV7-9; 10 bases agree with TRBD1. CDR1 and CDR2 (germline): SEHNR, FQNEAQ (reference sequence). The CDR3 sequence is 18 residues long. J gave up 4 bases and V 4 bases, and 15 bases lay outside the gene matches. CDR3 amino acids: CASSSDTGGQGPRETQYF. The CDR3 DNA reads TGTGCCAGCAGCTCAGATACGGGGGGACAGGGGCCTCGAGAGACCCAGTACTTC. Variable domain in full (rest from reference TRBV7-9 and TRBJ2-5): DTGVSQNPRHKITKRGQNVTFRCDPISEHNRLYWYRQTLGQGPEFLTYFQNEAQLEKSRLLSDRFSAERPKGSFSTLEIQRTEQGDSAMYLCASSSDTGGQGPRETQYFGPGTRLLVL.

The chain is built from TRBV7-9 and TRBJ2-7; D gene unclear. The germline V and J ends were trimmed by 3 bases and 0 bases, with 12 bases remaining between them. The CDR3 contains 15 residues. Germline loops: CDR1 SEHNR, CDR2 FQNEAQ (reference sequence). The CDR3 sequence: CASSFSGYDSYEQYF. CDR3 coding DNA: TGTGCCAGCAGCTTTTCGGGTTATGACTCCTACGAGCAGTACTTC.

The chain links TRBV24-1 to TRBJ2-2, with 7 bases lining up with TRBD2. The CDR3 is 18 amino acids. CDR1 is KGHDR and CDR2 is SFDVKD in the germline V gene. V lost 6 bases to trimming and J lost 2 bases; unmatched junction nucleotides: 14. The DNA of the CDR3 is TGTGCCACCAGTAGCGGCCGAACCGGGAGGCGAAACACCGGGGAGCTGTTTTTT. Protein sequence: CATSSGRTGRRNTGELFF.

This clone was recorded only once. This chain links TRBV29-1 with TRBJ1-4, with a weak D call TRBD1 (5 bases). CDR1 and CDR2 (germline): SQVTM, ANQGSEA. With 7 bases removed from V and 4 bases from J, the gap between germline ends came to 7 bases. The CDR3 spans 11 residues. CDR3 DNA: TGCAGCGGTAGGGGTAATGAAAAACTGTTTTTT. Translation gives CSGRGNEKLFF.

About this clone: An end of the junction differs from the germline gene, which may be a read error. The chain is built from TRBV7-2 and TRBJ2-2; TRBD2 matches at 12 bases. CDR3 length: 15 residues. Germline V gene data show CDR1 as SGHTA and CDR2 as FQGNSA. The CDR3 region has the DNA TGTGCCAGCAGCCTAGCGGGGGGGCCTTCCGGGGAGCTGTTTTTT. It is translated as CASSLAGGPSGELFF.

This chain uses TRBV4-3 with TRBJ2-6; 7 positions match TRBD1. CDR1 is LGHNA and CDR2 is YSLEER in the germline V gene. J was trimmed by 3 bases and V by 6 bases; bases with no gene match: 17. CDR3 length: 19 residues. This chain's CDR3 is CASRDKTGRQGVGANVLTF. The CDR3, as DNA: TGCGCCAGCAGAGACAAGACAGGGAGACAGGGTGTTGGGGCCAACGTCCTGACTTTC.

Written as DNA, the CDR3 is TGTGCCAGCAGCTTGGCACGGGGGGGCAGCGACGAGCAGTACTTC. As protein: CASSLARGGSDEQYF. This chain joins TRBV5-4 and TRBJ2-7; 8 nucleotides align to TRBD2. This CDR3 region has 15 residues. Trimming removed 0 bases from V and 5 bases from J; junction bases left unmatched: 7. Germline V gene data show CDR1 as SGHNT and CDR2 as YYREEE (reference sequence).

Written as DNA, the CDR3 is TGTGCCAGCAGCCCAAAGCGGCGGTTGAACACTGAAGCTTTCTTT. Amino acid sequence: CASSPKRRLNTEAFF. The chain is built from TRBV7-9 and TRBJ1-1; D gene uncertain. The CDR3 sequence is 15 residues long. V was trimmed by 5 bases and J by 0 bases, leaving 13 bases between them. The germline V gene has CDR1 SEHNR and CDR2 FQNEAQ (reference sequence).

The sample holds one count of this clone. V and J are TRBV29-1 and TRBJ2-5; TRBD1 might be the D (6 bases). Trimming left V 5 bases short and J 2 bases short, with 9 bases between. The CDR3 length is 12 residues. CDR1 is SQVTM and CDR2 is ANQGSEA in the germline V gene. The DNA of the CDR3 is TGCAGCGTTAGTAGGGGGCAAGAGACCCAGTACTTC. Amino acid sequence: CSVSRGQETQYF. Full variable domain (rest looked up from reference TRBV29-1 and TRBJ2-5): SAVISQKPSRDICQRGTSLTIQCQVDSQVTMMFWYRQQPGQSLTLIATANQGSEATYESGFVIDKFPISRPNLTFSTLTVSNMSPEDSSIYLCSVSRGQETQYFGPGTRLLVL.

This sequence joins TRBV25-1 and TRBJ2-5, with D possibly being TRBD2 (5 bases). The germline V gene has CDR1 MGHDK and CDR2 SYGVNS. The CDR3 consists of 14 residues. The V gene lost 7 bases and the J gene lost 5 bases, with 17 bases spanning the gap. The DNA for the CDR3 is TGTGCCAGCACCCAAAACGTTGGGAGCGAGACCCAGTACTTC. This translates into CASTQNVGSETQYF.